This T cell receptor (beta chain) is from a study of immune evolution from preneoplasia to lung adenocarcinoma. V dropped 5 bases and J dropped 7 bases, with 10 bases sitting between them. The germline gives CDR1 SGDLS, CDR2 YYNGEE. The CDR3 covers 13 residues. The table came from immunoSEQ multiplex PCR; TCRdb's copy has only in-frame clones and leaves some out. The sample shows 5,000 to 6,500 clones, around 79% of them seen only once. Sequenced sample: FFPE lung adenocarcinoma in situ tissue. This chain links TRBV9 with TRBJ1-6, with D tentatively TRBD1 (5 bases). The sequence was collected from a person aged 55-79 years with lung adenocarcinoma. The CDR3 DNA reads TGTGCCAGCAGTGGCGGACAAAATTCACCCCTCCACTTT. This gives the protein CASSGGQNSPLHF.